The 20 T cell receptor beta chains presented below share a single source sample, sequenced in a study of T cells in Graves' hyperthyroidism and ophthalmopathy. From RNA transcripts, TCR beta CDR3 regions were amplified. RT-PCR in the first round (using the HTBI primer set) targeted the TCR CDR3. In TCRdb, the multiplex PCR reads were re-called with MiXCR into one record per CDR3 protein. The top ten hold around half of the sample, which has under 350,000 distinct CDR3 sequences, under 25% seen once. Sequenced sample: blood. All receptors derive from a woman aged 50 to 60 with Graves' hyperthyroidism.

This clonotype was seen repeatedly, ten times or more. The V call is TRBV2, the J call TRBJ2-1, with D perhaps being TRBD1 or TRBD2 (5 bases each). V dropped 2 bases and J dropped 8 bases, with 13 bases sitting between them. Germline assignment: CDR1 SNHLY and CDR2 FYNNEI. This CDR3 comprises 14 residues. CDR3: CASSERGPRDEQFF. The CDR3 DNA reads TGTGCCAGCAGTGAAAGGGGACCTCGGGATGAGCAGTTCTTC.

This clonotype appeared a few times. The chain is built from TRBV5-4 and TRBJ2-2; possible D gene TRBD2, 5 bases. Trimming removed 2 bases at V and 2 bases at J, with 13 bases between. CDR3 size: 16 residues. The V gene's germline CDR1 is SGHNT and CDR2 YYREEE (reference sequence). CDR3 bases: TGTGCCAGCAGCTTTGGGAGTCGGAGCAACACCGGGGAGCTGTTTTTT. Translation gives CASSFGSRSNTGELFF.

This clonotype occurred many times. The genes are TRBV20-1 and TRBJ1-2, with 10 positions matching TRBD1. The V segment lost 3 bases and the J segment 6 bases; nucleotides outside the gene matches: 4. Germline values: CDR1 DFQATT, CDR2 SNEGSKA (reference sequence). The CDR3 spans 13 residues. The CDR3 DNA reads TGCAGTGCTAGTCACGGGACAGGGGATGGCTACACCTTC. Its translation is CSASHGTGDGYTF.

The chain is built from TRBV27 and TRBJ1-2; 10 bases line up with TRBD1. Germline CDR1 is MNHEY and CDR2 is SMNVEV (reference sequence). After removal of 5 bases from V and 6 bases from J, the junction contained 12 bases not matched to a gene. This CDR3 has 16 amino acids. CDR3: CASSHTGTGAPNGYTF. As DNA, the CDR3 is TGTGCCAGCAGTCATACCGGGACAGGGGCACCCAATGGCTACACCTTC.

This clonotype has at least ten counts. CDR3 region: CAIGERSGGLVMNTEAFF. The CDR3 DNA reads TGTGCCATCGGAGAAAGATCGGGGGGGCTCGTCATGAACACTGAAGCTTTCTTT. The chain has TRBV10-3 and TRBJ1-1; a weak D match, TRBD1 (6 bases). Germline V CDR1 and CDR2: ENHRY, SYGVKD. The CDR3 loop spans 18 amino acids. V lost 8 bases and J 0 bases, leaving 25 bases between the germline ends.

This clonotype was seen many times. V usage is TRBV30 and J usage is TRBJ2-3; D possibly uses TRBD1 or TRBD2 (5 bases each). This CDR3 spans 15 amino acids. With 2 bases removed from V and 0 bases from J, the gap between germline ends came to 12 bases. CDR1 and CDR2 (germline): GTSNPN, SVGIG (reference sequence). In DNA, the CDR3 is TGTGCCTGGAGTCGGGGCGGGTCTAGCACAGATACGCAGTATTTT. Its protein is CAWSRGGSSTDTQYF.

V and J are TRBV7-8 and TRBJ2-7; D may be TRBD1 (6 bases). The length of the CDR3 is 14 residues. Germline V gives CDR1 SGHVS, CDR2 FQNEAQ. V was trimmed by 0 bases and J by 4 bases, leaving 10 bases between them. This chain's CDR3 is CASSLALGAYEQYF. As DNA, the CDR3 is TGTGCCAGCAGCTTAGCTCTGGGGGCATACGAGCAGTACTTC. Together with reference TRBV7-8 and TRBJ2-7, the CDR3 gives the full variable domain: GAGVSQSPRYKVAKRGQDVALRCDPISGHVSLFWYQQALGQGPEFLTYFQNEAQLDKSGLPSDRFFAERPEGSVSTLKIQRTQQEDSAVYLCASSLALGAYEQYFGPGTRLTVT.

This clonotype has a count of ten or more. The V call is TRBV6-2 or TRBV6-3, the J call TRBJ1-5; 8 nucleotides match TRBD1. The junction had 5 bases not matched to a gene; V was cut back by 5 bases and J by 5 bases. Germline lookup yields CDR1 MNHEY and CDR2 SVGEGT. This CDR3 has 14 amino acids. The CDR3 DNA is TGTGCCAGCAGTCATGGACAGGGCTATCAGCCCCAGCATTTT. It is translated as CASSHGQGYQPQHF.

At least ten counts were recorded for this clonotype. This chain connects TRBV20-1 to TRBJ2-3; D not certain. This CDR3 spans 15 amino acids. V shed 1 base and J shed 2 bases, with 13 bases lying between them. Germline lookup yields CDR1 DFQATT and CDR2 SNEGSKA (reference sequence). This CDR3 is CSARVPSVHTDTQYF. The CDR3 nucleotides read TGCAGTGCTAGAGTCCCAAGCGTACACACAGATACGCAGTATTTT.

This clonotype appeared once. This sequence joins TRBV19 and TRBJ1-3; D is undetermined. The CDR3 length is 14 residues. Between the trimmed V and J ends, which lost 5 bases and 0 bases, there was a span of 8 bases. Germline-derived CDR1 and CDR2 are LNHDA and SQIVND (reference sequence). The CDR3 DNA reads TGTGCCAGTAGTGAGCCGTACTCTGGAAACACCATATATTTT. Protein product: CASSEPYSGNTIYF.

Note on this clonotype: A clone one base away is much larger, so this may be a read error. This chain connects TRBV15 to TRBJ1-1; no definite D call. This CDR3 contains 15 residues. Germline loops: CDR1 LNHNV, CDR2 YYDKDF (reference sequence). CDR3 nucleotides: TGTACCACCAGCAGAGATACGTTAGGGAGCACTGAAGCTTTCTTT. Amino acids: CTTSRDTLGSTEAFF. The full variable domain, in which reference TRBV15 and TRBJ1-1 provide the parts outside the CDR3, is DAMVIQNPRYQVTQFGKPVTLSCSQTLNHNVMYWYQQKSSQAPKLLFHYYDKDFNNEADTPDNFQSRRPNTSFCFLDIRSPGLGDTAMYLCTTSRDTLGSTEAFFGQGTRLTVV.

Many counts were recorded for this clonotype. V gene TRBV16 combines with J gene TRBJ1-4; 7 nucleotides align to TRBD1. V lost 4 bases and J lost 4; bases outside the gene matches: 0. The germline V gene encodes CDR1 KGHSY and CDR2 FQNENV. The length of the CDR3 is 13 residues. The CDR3 loop is CASSRDSNEKLFF. The DNA of the CDR3 is TGTGCCAGCAGCCGGGACAGTAATGAAAAACTGTTTTTT.

This clonotype has only a few counts. This rearrangement joins TRBV19 to TRBJ1-2; 7 bases map to TRBD1. Germline CDR1 and CDR2: LNHDA and SQIVND (reference sequence). J gave up 2 bases and V 7 bases, and 10 bases lay outside the gene matches. The CDR3 is made up of 15 amino acids. In DNA form, the CDR3 reads TGTGCCAGTACCATAGAAGAAGGGGGCAACTATGGCTACACCTTC. It encodes CASTIEEGGNYGYTF. The full variable domain, with the rest looked up from reference TRBV19 and TRBJ1-2, is DGGITQSPKYLFRKEGQNVTLSCEQNLNHDAMYWYRQDPGQGLRLIYYSQIVNDFQKGDIAEGYSVSREKKESFPLTVTSAQKNPTAFYLCASTIEEGGNYGYTFGSGTRLTVV.

The sample holds many counts of this clonotype. This chain links TRBV6-2 or TRBV6-3 with TRBJ2-7; TRBD2 agrees at 7 bases. V trimming: 0 bases; J trimming: 2 bases; junction bases outside the gene matches: 10. Germline V gene data show CDR1 as MNHEY and CDR2 as SVGEGT. This CDR3 region has 17 residues. The CDR3, as DNA: TGTGCCAGCAGTTACTCGATGCCTAGCGGTCCTCCCTACGAGCAGTACTTC. It encodes CASSYSMPSGPPYEQYF.

There are a few counts of this clonotype. The chain employs TRBV29-1 and TRBJ1-2; D is undetermined. V lost 5 bases and J 0 bases, leaving 13 bases between the germline ends. Germline V lookup: CDR1 SQVTM, CDR2 ANQGSEA. The CDR3 has 14 amino acids. The CDR3 region is CSVLTETSNYGYTF. CDR3 nucleotides: TGCAGCGTTTTGACGGAGACCTCTAACTATGGCTACACCTTC.

This clonotype was recorded at least ten times. This sequence joins TRBV7-9 and TRBJ2-3, with TRBD1 matching 9 bases. Per the germline V gene, CDR1 is SEHNR and CDR2 is FQNEAQ (reference sequence). The CDR3 runs 16 residues. Germline trimming cut 1 base from V and 5 bases from J; bases unmatched to any gene: 7. The CDR3 loop is CASSLGGQGERDTQYF. For the CDR3, the DNA is TGTGCCAGCAGCTTAGGGGGACAGGGTGAAAGAGATACGCAGTATTTT.

This clonotype showed up many times. The chain carries TRBV28 and TRBJ1-2; 10 bases match TRBD1. CDR3 length: 15 residues. V shed 3 bases and J 7 bases; nucleotides not matched to a gene: 8. Per the germline V gene, CDR1 is MDHEN and CDR2 is SYDVKM. CDR3 residues: CASSLANRDRGGYTF. CDR3 coding DNA: TGTGCCAGCAGTTTGGCCAACCGGGACAGGGGTGGCTACACCTTC.

This clonotype showed up many times. This chain uses TRBV5-1 with TRBJ2-3; D possibly uses TRBD1 or TRBD2 (5 bases each). Germline assignment: CDR1 SGHRS and CDR2 YFSETQ. V was shortened by 6 bases and J by 3 bases, with 17 bases between the two germline ends. The CDR3 consists of 15 residues. This CDR3 is CASTPRGVTTDTQYF. DNA of the CDR3: TGCGCCAGCACCCCACGGGGCGTAACGACAGATACGCAGTATTTT.

This chain joins TRBV29-1 and TRBJ2-3, with 7 bases identical to TRBD2. Germline loops: CDR1 SQVTM, CDR2 ANQGSEA. This CDR3 has 15 residues. V trimming: 3 bases; J trimming: 5 bases; junction bases outside the gene matches: 11. The CDR3: CSVDGLETPGDTQYF. CDR3 nucleotide sequence: TGCAGCGTTGATGGACTAGAGACACCCGGAGATACGCAGTATTTT.

This clonotype was picked up a small number of times. The chain joins TRBV29-1 to TRBJ1-1; D is undetermined. Germline CDR1 SQVTM, CDR2 ANQGSEA. With 1 base removed from V and 5 bases from J, the gap between germline ends came to 11 bases. This CDR3 spans 13 amino acids. In DNA form, the CDR3 reads TGCAGCGTTGAAGGGTGGGGTGGTACTGAAGCTTTCTTT. Amino acid sequence: CSVEGWGGTEAFF. The variable domain in full, with the rest retrieved from reference TRBV29-1 and TRBJ1-1, is SAVISQKPSRDICQRGTSLTIQCQVDSQVTMMFWYRQQPGQSLTLIATANQGSEATYESGFVIDKFPISRPNLTFSTLTVSNMSPEDSSIYLCSVEGWGGTEAFFGQGTRLTVV.